The 29 T cell receptor beta chains presented below share a single source sample, sequenced in a study of T cells in Graves' hyperthyroidism and ophthalmopathy. Amplified TCR beta CDR3 regions came from RNA transcripts. Primed by the HTBI set, a first-round RT-PCR was run on the TCR CDR3. Each CDR3 protein is one row after TCRdb ran MiXCR on the multiplex PCR reads. This sample has a few hundred thousand distinct CDR3 sequences, with approximately 14% found just once. Sequencing used blood. These TCRs come from a woman aged 18-35 years with Graves' hyperthyroidism.

This clonotype came up a few times. This chain links TRBV3-1 with TRBJ2-7; possibly TRBD1 for D (5 bases). Germline values: CDR1 LGHDT, CDR2 YNNKEL (reference sequence). This CDR3 is built from 17 residues. Between the trimmed V and J ends, which lost 5 bases and 2 bases, there was a span of 22 bases. The CDR3 DNA follows: TGTGCCAGCAGCGCCGAGGTGCGTCAGGGTGGAACCTACGAGCAGTACTTC. Its translation: CASSAEVRQGGTYEQYF.

This clonotype was seen repeatedly, ten times or more. J is TRBJ2-5 and V is TRBV10-3; 7 nucleotides agree with TRBD1. The germline V gene has CDR1 ENHRY and CDR2 SYGVKD. The CDR3 spans 13 residues. Losses at the gene ends were 11 bases for V and 3 bases for J; bases not matched to a gene: 9. CDR3 sequence (DNA): TGTGCCGCGAGGGACAGAACCAAAGAGACCCAGTACTTC. Translating it yields CAARDRTKETQYF.

This clonotype was seen a few times. The chain is built from TRBV20-1 and TRBJ1-5, with D possibly matching TRBD1 (6 bases). Germline CDR1 is DFQATT and CDR2 is SNEGSKA (reference sequence). The germline V and J ends were trimmed by 0 bases and 6 bases, with 18 bases remaining between them. The CDR3 length is 16 residues. CDR3 nucleotides: TGCAGTGCTAGAGACCCAGGGGTAGGGGAGAGTCAGCCCCAGCATTTT. Residues: CSARDPGVGESQPQHF.

This clonotype was seen at least ten times. The gene calls are TRBV15 and TRBJ2-3; 7 nucleotides match TRBD2. V lost 1 base and J lost 8; bases outside the gene matches: 9. This CDR3 spans 15 amino acids. CDR1 and CDR2 (germline): LNHNV, YYDKDF (reference sequence). The CDR3 coding sequence is TGTGCCACCAGCAGAGTAGGTTGGGAGGGAGGTACGCAGTATTTT. Amino acid sequence: CATSRVGWEGGTQYF.

This clonotype was detected ten times or more. The chain recombines TRBV20-1 with TRBJ2-2; D uncertain. From germline, CDR1 is DFQATT and CDR2 SNEGSKA (reference sequence). Trimming left V 3 bases short and J 3 bases short, with 14 bases between. This CDR3 contains 15 residues. The chain's CDR3 is CSASVGSPYTGELFF. DNA of the CDR3: TGCAGTGCTAGCGTAGGCTCCCCTTACACCGGGGAGCTGTTTTTT.

The rearrangement joins TRBV27 to TRBJ1-2; D unresolved. V dropped 2 bases and J dropped 4 bases, with 11 bases sitting between them. The CDR3 consists of 14 residues. Per the germline V gene, CDR1 is MNHEY and CDR2 is SMNVEV (reference sequence). This CDR3 is CASSLGRTAYGYTF. Written as DNA, the CDR3 is TGTGCCAGCAGTTTAGGAAGGACTGCCTATGGCTACACCTTC.

This clonotype turned up a few times. This chain uses TRBV27 with TRBJ1-2, with D possibly being TRBD1 (6 bases). Trimming shortened V by 5 bases and J by 5 bases, and 18 bases separated the two germline ends. Germline V gene sequence: CDR1 MNHEY, CDR2 SMNVEV (reference sequence). This CDR3 spans 15 amino acids. The CDR3, as DNA: TGTGCCAGCAGTCCGACCCGGGACAAGGGTTATGGCTACACCTTC. Residues: CASSPTRDKGYGYTF.

The V call is TRBV9, the J call TRBJ1-4; D ambiguous. The CDR3 is 15 residues long. The germline CDR1 and CDR2 sequences are SGDLS and YYNGEE. V lost 0 bases and J 7 bases, leaving 13 bases between the germline ends. Here the CDR3 DNA reads TGTGCCAGCAGCGTAGGGCCACAGCCCATTGAAAAACTGTTTTTT. Amino acid sequence: CASSVGPQPIEKLFF.

This clonotype has a count of ten or more. The J gene is TRBJ1-2, the V gene TRBV3-1; D is undetermined. The ends were cut back, 4 bases at V and 5 bases at J, with 11 bases in the middle. Germline V gene sequence: CDR1 LGHDT, CDR2 YNNKEL (reference sequence). CDR3 length equals 13 residues. CDR3 nucleotides: TGTGCCAGCAGCCTAATTAACAGTTATGGCTACACCTTC. Its translation is CASSLINSYGYTF.

Notes on this clonotype: A read error may be the cause here, since a much bigger clone is one base away. The chain combines TRBV5-6 with TRBJ1-6; D gene ambiguous. The CDR3 is 16 amino acids. Germline CDR1 reads SGHDT; CDR2 reads YYEEEE. In DNA, the CDR3 is TGTGCCAGCAGCCCCTTCCGGGAAGAGTCTAATTCACCCCCCCACTTT. Translated: CASSPFREESNSPPHF.

For this clonotype: One junction end does not reproduce the germline sequence, and a read error may be involved. The rearrangement uses TRBV27 and TRBJ2-7, with 10 bases matching TRBD2. Per germline, CDR1 MNHEY and CDR2 SMNVEV (reference sequence). The length of the CDR3 is 16 residues. CDR3 in DNA: TGTGCCAGCAGTTTATCGACTAGCGGGCTTTCCTACGAGAAGTACTTC. Protein sequence: CASSLSTSGLSYEKYF.

This clonotype appeared many times. The rearrangement uses TRBV20-1 and TRBJ2-7; 7 bases align to TRBD1. The CDR3 runs 15 residues. Germline V gives CDR1 DFQATT, CDR2 SNEGSKA (reference sequence). After removal of 4 bases from V and 2 bases from J, the junction contained 11 bases not matched to a gene. DNA for the CDR3: TGCAGTGCTACCGGAGCCGGGACAGTACCCTACGAGCAGTACTTC. It codes for CSATGAGTVPYEQYF.

This clonotype has a count of ten or more. The V call is TRBV20-1, the J call TRBJ2-3; TRBD2 matches at 8 bases. V lost 1 base, J lost 5 bases, and 5 bases stayed unmatched. This CDR3 region has 14 residues. CDR1 is DFQATT, CDR2 SNEGSKA, per germline (reference sequence). The CDR3 reads CSARAPGLVDTQYF. DNA for the CDR3: TGCAGTGCTAGAGCGCCGGGACTAGTAGATACGCAGTATTTT.

This clonotype appeared many times. The chain combines TRBV12-3 or TRBV12-4 with TRBJ1-3, with D possibly matching TRBD1 (6 bases). The CDR3 is 14 residues long. The V end was cut by 6 bases, the J end by 1 base, with 10 bases between. The CDR3, as DNA: TGTGCCAGCAGGCAACAGGGTTCTGGAAACACCATATATTTT. This encodes CASRQQGSGNTIYF.

This chain connects TRBV12-5 to TRBJ2-2, with D tentatively TRBD1 (6 bases). This CDR3 comprises 16 residues. Trimming cost V 1 base and J 6 bases, with 15 bases left between them. The germline gives CDR1 LGHNT, CDR2 FRNRAP. CDR3 residues: CASGLAGAPKAGELFF. DNA for the CDR3: TGTGCTAGTGGTTTGGCAGGGGCCCCGAAAGCCGGGGAGCTGTTTTTT.

The chain couples TRBV29-1 to TRBJ2-7; the D gene is possibly TRBD2 (6 bases). Germline V gene sequence: CDR1 SQVTM, CDR2 ANQGSEA. CDR3 length: 13 amino acids. The V end lost 7 bases, the J end lost 7 bases, and 20 bases lay between the germline ends. The CDR3 nucleotides read TGCAGCGCGTCCGGGACTTCCGCTTTTGAGCAGTACTTC. It specifies CSASGTSAFEQYF.

CDR3 DNA sequence: TGTGCCAGCAGCTTCACATTAACTGGAAACACCATATATTTT. Translating it yields CASSFTLTGNTIYF. The rearrangement links TRBV7-2 to TRBJ1-3; D ambiguous. V shed 3 bases and J shed 2 bases, with 8 bases lying between them. The CDR3 extends over 14 amino acids. Per the germline V gene, CDR1 is SGHTA and CDR2 is FQGNSA.

This clonotype was recorded many times. V usage is TRBV5-1 and J usage is TRBJ1-1; D is unresolved. Trimming left V 4 bases short and J 3 bases short, with 10 bases between. Germline V lookup: CDR1 SGHRS, CDR2 YFSETQ. CDR3 length: 13 amino acids. CDR3 sequence reads: CASSPGVHTEAFF. CDR3 sequence (DNA): TGCGCCAGCAGCCCCGGGGTGCACACTGAAGCTTTCTTT. The whole variable domain, filled in from reference TRBV5-1 and TRBJ1-1, reads KAGVTQTPRYLIKTRGQQVTLSCSPISGHRSVSWYQQTPGQGLQFLFEYFSETQRNKGNFPGRFSGRQFSNSRSEMNVSTLELGDSALYLCASSPGVHTEAFFGQGTRLTVV.

V usage is TRBV10-3 and J usage is TRBJ2-7; D gene ambiguous. V dropped 2 bases and J dropped 0 bases, with 8 bases sitting between them. Germline CDR1 and CDR2: ENHRY and SYGVKD. This CDR3 is built from 14 residues. CDR3 nucleotide sequence: TGTGCCATCAGTGAGGACCTAAGCTCCTACGAGCAGTACTTC. It encodes CAISEDLSSYEQYF.

A few counts support this clonotype. J is TRBJ2-1 and V is TRBV29-1; tentatively, D is TRBD2 (5 bases). The length of the CDR3 is 16 residues. The V end was cut by 0 bases, the J end by 3 bases, with 15 bases between. Germline V gives CDR1 SQVTM, CDR2 ANQGSEA. The CDR3 is CSVEDLDGIGYNEQFF. CDR3 in DNA: TGCAGCGTTGAAGATCTAGACGGGATAGGCTACAATGAGCAGTTCTTC.

There are many counts of this clonotype. This CDR3 is CASSLLGLGGETQYF. CDR3 sequence (DNA): TGCGCCAGCAGCTTGTTGGGCCTAGGGGGGGAGACCCAGTACTTC. The rearrangement links TRBV5-1 to TRBJ2-5; D may match TRBD1 or TRBD2 (6 bases each). Trimming cost V 1 base and J 5 bases, with 15 bases left between them. In germline, CDR1 is SGHRS, CDR2 YFSETQ. The CDR3 covers 15 residues.

In this sample, this clonotype turned up many times. This chain joins TRBV27 and TRBJ2-7, with 7 bases aligning to TRBD1. CDR3 length equals 14 residues. With V trimmed by 5 bases and J by 7 bases, 11 bases remained unmatched. Germline V gene lookup returns CDR1 MNHEY and CDR2 SMNVEV (reference sequence). CDR3 protein: CASSTRQGLEEQYF. The CDR3 DNA is TGTGCCAGCAGTACGCGACAGGGTTTGGAGGAGCAGTACTTC.

This clonotype was seen a few times. The rearrangement links TRBV12-5 to TRBJ2-1; D is possibly TRBD2 (7 bases). From germline, CDR1 is LGHNT and CDR2 FRNRAP. CDR3 length: 13 amino acids. V was pared by 4 bases and J by 10 bases, with 14 bases between. CDR3 loop: CASGWLQGGEQFF. In nucleotides, the CDR3 is TGTGCTAGTGGTTGGCTACAGGGAGGGGAGCAGTTCTTC. The variable domain in full, completed from reference TRBV12-5 and TRBJ2-1, reads DARVTQTPRHKVTEMGQEVTMRCQPILGHNTVFWYRQTMMQGLELLAYFRNRAPLDDSGMPKDRFSAEMPDATLATLKIQPSEPRDSAVYFCASGWLQGGEQFFGPGTRLTVL.

This clonotype was observed at least ten times. The genes are TRBV3-1 and TRBJ2-1; 12 bases align to TRBD2. Unmatched junction bases numbered 8, after V lost 1 base and J lost 7 bases. The CDR3 has 17 amino acids. Looked up from germline, CDR1 is LGHDT and CDR2 is YNNKEL (reference sequence). The CDR3 region is CASSQGPRLAGVNEQFF. In DNA form, the CDR3 reads TGTGCCAGCAGCCAAGGCCCGCGACTAGCGGGAGTTAATGAGCAGTTCTTC.

This clonotype was recorded a few times. The J gene is TRBJ2-1, the V gene TRBV9, with a tentative D call TRBD2 (6 bases). The CDR3 runs to 16 residues. Trimming cost V 3 bases and J 0 bases, with 13 bases left between them. Germline CDR1 SGDLS, CDR2 YYNGEE. CDR3 in amino acids: CASSAGTPSSYNEQFF. As DNA, the CDR3 is TGTGCCAGCAGCGCGGGGACTCCTAGCTCCTACAATGAGCAGTTCTTC.

This clonotype was observed at least ten times. The chain links TRBV6-1 to TRBJ1-5, with TRBD1 as a possible D gene (6 bases). Germline-derived CDR1 and CDR2 are MNHNS and SASEGT. Trimming shortened V by 6 bases and J by 1 base, and 13 bases separated the two germline ends. This CDR3 has 15 amino acids. The CDR3 DNA sequence: TGTGCCAGCAGGGGAACAGGGTTAAGCAATCAGCCCCAGCATTTT. This translates into CASRGTGLSNQPQHF.

Many counts were recorded for this clonotype. V gene TRBV10-3 combines with J gene TRBJ2-2; D gene ambiguous. CDR1 ENHRY and CDR2 SYGVKD come from the germline V gene. Trimming left V 5 bases short and J 1 base short, with 5 bases between. This CDR3 is 13 amino acids long. CDR3: CAISTENTGELFF. The DNA of the CDR3 is TGTGCCATCAGTACAGAGAACACCGGGGAGCTGTTTTTT.

DNA of the CDR3: TGTGCCAGCAGCTTGTTTGGGACAGGAAACAATGAGCAGTTCTTC. It codes for CASSLFGTGNNEQFF. J is TRBJ2-1 and V is TRBV7-9, with TRBD1 matching over 8 bases. Germline lookup yields CDR1 SEHNR and CDR2 FQNEAQ (reference sequence). J gave up 5 bases and V 3 bases, and 6 bases lay outside the gene matches. The CDR3 loop spans 15 amino acids.

This rearrangement joins TRBV7-9 to TRBJ2-2; 7 bases align to TRBD2. After removal of 4 bases from V and 4 bases from J, the junction contained 3 bases not matched to a gene. The germline CDR1 and CDR2 sequences are SEHNR and FQNEAQ (reference sequence). This CDR3 region has 14 residues. The CDR3 here is CASSSRTSTGELFF. The CDR3 DNA reads as TGTGCCAGCAGCTCCCGGACTAGCACCGGGGAGCTGTTTTTT.